Sequencing of this T cell receptor beta chain was carried out in a study of molecular identifiers for immune sequencing clone quantification (dated by TCRdb to between 2017 and 2018). Turning to the overall study: For a replicate experiment, RNA from approximately 20,000 or 98,000 naive CD8 T cells was divided into five aliquots, and four of the five aliquots were sequenced. This methods study benchmarked molecular-identifier clustering-based TCR repertoire sequencing (MIDCIRS) and TCR RNA copy counting, using CD8 T cells to do so. Here is what the overall study found, with its caveats: Highly expanded clone sizes could be underestimated because identical TCR molecules may share a barcode. Modeling indicated approximately 3.1 TCR RNA copies recovered per cell, compared with 7.5 to 10 by digital PCR, which implies a capture efficiency of approximately 30%. In CMV-specific effector cells, clones with more than 20 RNA copies contained over 98% of molecules, whereas in naive cells such clones contained under 1% of molecules. Spiked-in Jurkat TCR RNA equal to a single cell's worth was reported to be detectable even within one million naive CD8 T cells. When barcode sub-clustering was left out, chimeric consensus sequences inflated TCR diversity, with chimeras reaching as high as 47%. The naive libraries included spiked-in Jurkat TCR RNA (more than nine copies' worth), and this Jurkat TCR RNA is not part of the donor repertoire.

Naive CD8 T cell libraries were made from around 18,000 to 910,000 sorted cells using 10%, 30% or 50% of purified RNA. On a BD FACSAria II, naive CD8 T cells were FACS-sorted as CD8+CD4-CCR7+CD45RA+ and collected into RLT Plus buffer. To test detection sensitivity, Jurkat RNA equivalent to approximately nine TCR copies was spiked into samples of about 19,000-1,000,000 naive CD8 T cells. CD8 T cells were enriched using RosetteSep CD8+ T Cell Enrichment Cocktail and Ficoll-Paque, and the enriched cells then underwent ACK red cell lysis. The CDR3 goes from the cysteine to the phenylalanine over 13 residues. CDR3 DNA only is kept here, 39 bases in frame from base 1. Library preparation employed PCR. The listed sequencing device is Illumina HiSeq 4000. Bulk TCR libraries were made following a previously described method, with the TCR primers given in Table S5. The Qiagen AllPrep DNA/RNA kit was used to purify total RNA. Before analysis, reads from multiple sequencing runs of the same library were pooled. In the paper's pipeline: Reads were retained only if an exact TCR constant sequence was present, and the retained reads were trimmed to 150 nt and grouped according to their 12-nt molecular barcodes. Within each barcode group, reads were sub-clustered at a 15% Levenshtein threshold, and quality-weighted consensus sequences were built per RNA molecule. Non-functional sequences were discarded, and so were lower-count sequences lying one edit away from another sequence. On the basis of fitting two negative binomial distributions, barcode sub-clusters with fewer than 20% of the maximum read count were discarded. Starting from the raw public reads, TCRdb applied fastp trimming at Q25, assembled clones with MiXCR and retained in-frame beta chains. Records with the same CDR3 protein are collapsed into one entry carrying the most frequent genes and DNA. The V and J calls, along with clone size, are taken from TCRdb and not from the paper's own processing. The sample has over 600,000 distinct CDR3 sequences on record, just under 20% of them singletons. The top ten constitute around 0.9% of the sample.

Turning to this clonotype: Its antigen is unknown. This may be a read error: a much more frequent sequence differs by one nucleotide.

Source material: naive CD8+ T cells from blood, with Jurkat cell RNA spiked in. The cell subset or site label of this sample denotes: FACS-sorted CD8+CD4-CCR7+CD45RA+ naive T cells. The TCR comes from a human donor in good health. Some libraries in this study had Jurkat cell RNA spiked in. Recombination linked TRBV12-3 or TRBV12-4 to TRBJ1-1; TRBD1 is a weak D gene call, 5 bases matching. The nucleotide sequence is given as TGTGCCAGCAAAATGACAGTGAACACTGAAGCTTCCTTT. This is translated as CASKMTVNTEASF.